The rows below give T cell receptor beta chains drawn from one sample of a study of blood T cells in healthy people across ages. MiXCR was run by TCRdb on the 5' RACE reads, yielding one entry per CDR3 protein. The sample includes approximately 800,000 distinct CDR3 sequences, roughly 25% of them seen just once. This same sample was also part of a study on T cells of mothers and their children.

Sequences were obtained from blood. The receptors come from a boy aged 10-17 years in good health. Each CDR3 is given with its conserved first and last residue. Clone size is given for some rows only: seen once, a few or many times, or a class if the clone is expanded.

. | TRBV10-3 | CAISEPGTGSSPLHF
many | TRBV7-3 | CASSTYLNTEAFF
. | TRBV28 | CASSLAMADTQYF
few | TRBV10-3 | CAISGTDNEQFF
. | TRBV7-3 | CASSTGTSGSNEQFF
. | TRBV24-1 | CATSDGRTKETQCF
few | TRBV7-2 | CASRRGQETQYF
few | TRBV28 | CASSTTLTGPQETQYF
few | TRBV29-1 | CSVVRYTYGYTF
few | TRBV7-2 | CASSLTQGAKNIQYF
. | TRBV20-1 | CSASQGVVGYTF
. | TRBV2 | CASTLLSSVETQYF
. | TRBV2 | CASRTGQGRSEQFF
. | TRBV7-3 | CASSLVAGLAYNEQFF
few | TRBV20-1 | CSARVWTDFYNSPLHF
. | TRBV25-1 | CASSVAGGPRYNEQFF
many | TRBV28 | CASSLNANYGYTF
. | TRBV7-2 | CASSLAVSGGQFF
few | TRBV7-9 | CASTQDVANYGYTF
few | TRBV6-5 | CASSYGMYREPPDTQYF
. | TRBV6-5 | CASSTGQGRVYGYTF
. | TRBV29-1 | CSVWRNEKLFF
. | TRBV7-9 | CASSYVPGQGSEKLFF